This T cell receptor (beta chain) was documented in a study of graft-versus-host responses after intestinal transplantation (dated by TCRdb to 2020 to 2022). Background for the entire study: Multivisceral, liver-intestinal, or isolated intestinal transplants were received by the recipients. Anti-thymocyte globulin induction was given to all recipients, followed by maintenance tacrolimus and steroids for 2 to 3 years. After intestinal transplantation, graft-versus-host and host-versus-graft alloreactive T cell clones in the graft, circulation and bone marrow were tracked using bulk TCR-beta CDR3 sequencing. Alloreactive clones were identified by sequencing pre-transplant mixed lymphocyte reaction products and comparing these products with unstimulated pre-transplant donor and recipient T cells. The cohort enrolled roughly 25 intestinal transplant recipients including one retransplant, and a few patients lacking pretransplant specimens were excluded. Donor T cell macrochimerism was defined as a peak of at least 4% donor T cells among recipient peripheral blood mononuclear cells. Rather than being sequenced by the commercial service, samples from a few later patients were sequenced in-house on an Illumina MiSeq and processed with MiXCR. The investigation overall reported the following: GvH clones turned up in recipient bone marrow, with some appearing earlier in ileal mucosa or blood, a pattern consistent with an intestinal mucosal origin. The conclusions were limited by the relatively low number and heterogeneity of the intestinal transplant patients. Patients with donor T cell macrochimerism had high GvH to HvG T cell clonal ratios in their allografts. Early after transplant, peak levels of circulating GvH clones were found to be associated with declines in HvG clones.

Libraries were constructed by the immunoSEQ multiplex PCR assay. For most patients, genomic DNA was isolated using the Qiagen DNeasy Blood and Tissue Kit and was shipped frozen to Adaptive Biotechnologies for TCR sequencing. For most patients, high-throughput TCR-beta CDR3 sequencing of genomic DNA was performed by Adaptive Biotechnologies. The original methods were these. Adaptive's ImmunoSEQ software supplied the TCR sequencing data for 18 patients, while MiXCR and VDJtools were used to process a few other patients. To correct CD4 versus CD8 sorting errors, sequences present in both subsets at a frequency ratio below 5:1 were removed. CDR3 nucleotide sequences shared between donor and recipient were removed because their origin could not be assigned. To be classed as alloreactive, a clone needed at least 2-fold expansion over unstimulated cells and a minimum CFSE-low frequency of 0.002% (template counts) or 0.001% (read counts). Clones detected in sequenced pre-transplant spleen, lymph node, or MLR CFSE-low populations of the donor or recipient were defined as mappable. Cumulative frequency of alloreactive clones was calculated as a percentage of all sequences weighted by copy number. TCRdb's version of the immuneACCESS table is confined to in-frame rearrangements and falls short of the full clone set. An unresolved V gene accounts for under half of the shortfall where checked; the remainder is of unknown origin. V and J calls and clone size are as listed in that table; D and trimming were resolved from the DNA. This sample is represented by about 100,000 clones; about 87% of them were singletons. The top ten constitute roughly 0.64% of the sample.

The time point tag for this specimen amounts to: cells obtained before transplantation from donor or recipient. CD3+CD4+ and CD3+CD8+ populations were FACS-sorted from unstimulated pre-transplant donor and recipient cells taken from spleen or lymph nodes. Regarding this clone: The antigen this receptor binds is unknown. Base qualities were left out, and no much larger clone turns up one base away.

V sheds 0 bases and J sheds 2 bases, leaving 12 bases between their ends. From a lookup of the germline V gene (reference sequence), CDR1 and CDR2 are SGHNT and YYREEE. Including cysteine and phenylalanine, the CDR3 has 15 amino acids. This entry keeps only the CDR3 DNA: 45 bases, framed from base 1. Here the chain combines TRBV5-4 and TRBJ2-7; the D gene is possibly TRBD1 or TRBD2, each agreeing over 5 bases. This TCR was recovered from a human donor who was the organ donor for an intestinal transplant. Sequenced material: unstimulated CD4+ T cells sorted from spleen or lymph node cells, taken before transplant. The CDR3 has the sequence CASSLAVSGPYEQYF. The bases are TGTGCCAGCAGCTTGGCCGTTTCGGGACCCTACGAGCAGTACTTC.